The clone carrying this TCR beta chain was detected a few times. Its antigen is unidentified. This record belongs to a study of cytomegalovirus exposure and HLA in healthy donors. Study-wide results and limits: As a later analysis showed, a missense DCLRE1C variant was linked to trimming of TCR beta V- and J-genes. In a later analysis, common viral pathogens appeared linked to several of the most significant clusters.

This CDR3 has 14 amino acids. V was pared by 7 bases and J by 2 bases, with 14 bases between. In germline, CDR1 is SGDLS, CDR2 YYNGEE. PCR primers comprised 60 Vbeta and 13 Jbeta primers. Only in-frame clones appear in the TCRdb table, and some are missing; sequencing was by immunoSEQ multiplex PCR. The table has roughly 120,000 clones, about 8.6% seen once. This TCR came from a woman aged 40 to 55 in good health and CMV-seropositive. Sequencing input: PBMCs. The chain uses TRBV9 and TRBJ2-3, with D possibly matching TRBD2 (7 bases). CDR3 bases: TGTGCCAGCGGTCGGGGGGCCACCACAGATACGCAGTATTTT. Amino acid sequence: CASGRGATTDTQYF.